These 21 T cell receptor beta chains originate from one sample sequenced in a study of preoperative IRX-2 immunotherapy in early breast cancer (dated by TCRdb to between 2018 and 2021). The treatment or condition tag for this specimen amounts to: preoperative locoregional IRX-2 cytokine immunotherapy. The library was prepared using the immunoSEQ multiplex PCR assay. TCRdb re-hosts the immuneACCESS table, in-frame sequences only. Its copies lack some clones; in the studies checked, an unresolved V gene accounts for under half of them, and the cause for the rest is not known. For this sample the table gives about 38,000 clones, of which approximately 85% were detected only once. The ten top clones hold over 1.3% of the sample. Sequencing used lymph node tissue, obtained after IRX-2 immunotherapy. Receptor source: a human donor with breast cancer.

The chain carries TRBV6-8 and TRBJ1-2; TRBD1 agrees at 11 bases. With V trimmed by 5 bases and J by 7 bases, 15 bases remained unmatched. The CDR3 length is 17 residues. From germline, CDR1 is MNHGY and CDR2 SAAAGT. The CDR3 protein is CASSLQGKGTGGGGYTF. CDR3 sequence (DNA): TGTGCCAGCAGTCTACAGGGGAAAGGGACAGGGGGTGGTGGCTACACCTTC.

The rearrangement uses TRBV28 and TRBJ1-2, with TRBD1 matching 7 bases. The CDR3 is 15 amino acids. Germline CDR1 and CDR2: MDHEN and SYDVKM. Trimming removed 5 bases from V and 2 bases from J; junction bases left unmatched: 8. CDR3 DNA sequence: TGTGCCAGCAGTCCTCCGACACAGGGGAACTATGGCTACACCTTC. This sequence encodes CASSPPTQGNYGYTF.

The chain carries TRBV15 and TRBJ2-3; 10 bases align to TRBD1. Germline trimming cut 5 bases from V and 3 bases from J; bases unmatched to any gene: 20. CDR1 is LNHNV and CDR2 is YYDKDF in the germline V gene (reference sequence). The CDR3 has 20 residues. CDR3 sequence reads: CATSGGDRGLLSLRTDTQYF. The CDR3 coding sequence is TGTGCCACCAGCGGGGGGGACAGGGGTTTACTTTCGCTAAGGACAGATACGCAGTATTTT. The complete variable domain, with remaining parts taken from reference TRBV15 and TRBJ2-3, reads DAMVIQNPRYQVTQFGKPVTLSCSQTLNHNVMYWYQQKSSQAPKLLFHYYDKDFNNEADTPDNFQSRRPNTSFCFLDIRSPGLGDTAMYLCATSGGDRGLLSLRTDTQYFGPGTRLTVL.

CDR3 amino acids: CAISESTGDTGELFF. The CDR3 DNA sequence: TGTGCCATCAGTGAGTCGACAGGGGACACCGGGGAGCTGTTTTTT. The chain has TRBV10-3 and TRBJ2-2, with 8 positions matching TRBD1. Germline V CDR1 and CDR2: ENHRY, SYGVKD. The trim removed 0 bases at V and 3 bases at J, leaving 0 bases unmatched. There are 15 residues in the CDR3.

V gene TRBV11-3 combines with J gene TRBJ1-1, with 7 bases identical to TRBD1. The CDR3 runs 15 residues. Germline V gives CDR1 SGHNT, CDR2 YENEEA. V lost 4 bases and J lost 4; bases outside the gene matches: 9. The CDR3 nucleotides are TGTGCCAGCAGCTCCCGACAGGGTTGGGGCACTGAAGCTTTCTTT. Amino acids: CASSSRQGWGTEAFF.

V is TRBV2 and J is TRBJ2-1; no clear D. This CDR3 region has 15 residues. Germline V gene lookup returns CDR1 SNHLY and CDR2 FYNNEI. V lost 1 base to trimming and J lost 3 bases, with 10 bases between them. The CDR3 region is CASSEGRFNYNEQFF. CDR3 coding DNA: TGTGCCAGCAGTGAAGGCAGGTTCAACTACAATGAGCAGTTCTTC.

V and J are TRBV6-8 and TRBJ1-5; tentatively, D is TRBD1 (5 bases). The CDR3 has 14 amino acids. V was cut by 6 bases and J by 2 bases, with 11 bases left in between. Germline CDR1 is MNHGY and CDR2 is SAAAGT. The CDR3 sequence: CASRQTGGNQPQHF. The CDR3 DNA reads as TGTGCCAGCAGACAAACAGGAGGCAATCAGCCCCAGCATTTT.

The rearrangement joins TRBV15 to TRBJ1-5; D is uncertain. Trimming took off 3 bases at V and 6 bases at J, with 12 bases between the two ends. CDR3 length equals 14 residues. Looked up from germline, CDR1 is LNHNV and CDR2 is YYDKDF (reference sequence). The CDR3 here is CATSRPIEGQPQHF. CDR3 in DNA: TGTGCCACCAGCAGGCCGATCGAGGGTCAGCCCCAGCATTTT.

The DNA of the CDR3 is TGTGCCTGGAGTGTACGCCGAAGCTCCTATAATTCACCCCTCCACTTT. Protein product: CAWSVRRSSYNSPLHF. This chain links TRBV30 with TRBJ1-6; the D is unclear. The CDR3 is made up of 16 amino acids. Trimming shortened V by 0 bases and J by 0 bases, and 9 bases separated the two germline ends. Germline CDR1 reads GTSNPN; CDR2 reads SVGIG (reference sequence).

The chain has TRBV11-3 and TRBJ1-6, with no clear D. V was trimmed by 4 bases and J by 10 bases, leaving 17 bases between them. Germline-derived CDR1 and CDR2 are SGHNT and YENEEA. The CDR3 is made up of 15 amino acids. CDR3 DNA sequence: TGTGCCAGCAGCTCGGAGTCCACCGCCCGGTCACCCCTCCACTTT. Its protein is CASSSESTARSPLHF.

The chain couples TRBV6-8 to TRBJ2-3, with 12 bases fitting TRBD2. The CDR3 runs to 15 residues. V shed 5 bases and J 3 bases; nucleotides not matched to a gene: 3. Looked up from germline, CDR1 is MNHGY and CDR2 is SAAAGT. CDR3 nucleotides: TGTGCCAGCAGTCCTAGCGGGGGGGTTACAGATACGCAGTATTTT. Translating it yields CASSPSGGVTDTQYF.

The chain uses TRBV5-1 and TRBJ1-1; 9 nucleotides line up with TRBD1. V was clipped by 3 bases and J by 1 base; unmatched bases: 1. The CDR3 length is 14 residues. The germline V gene has CDR1 SGHRS and CDR2 YFSETQ. The CDR3 nucleotides read TGCGCCAGCAGCTGGACAGGGGAGAACACTGAAGCTTTCTTT. Encoded protein: CASSWTGENTEAFF.

The J gene is TRBJ2-5, the V gene TRBV11-3; 7 bases agree with TRBD1. CDR3 length: 14 residues. Germline CDR1 SGHNT, CDR2 YENEEA. Germline trimming cut 5 bases from V and 5 bases from J; bases unmatched to any gene: 8. CDR3 DNA sequence: TGTGCCAGCAGCAATCAACAGGGGACGGAGACCCAGTACTTC. The encoded protein is CASSNQQGTETQYF.

V and J are TRBV28 and TRBJ1-2; TRBD1 aligns across 7 bases. V shed 3 bases and J 8 bases; nucleotides not matched to a gene: 9. Germline values: CDR1 MDHEN, CDR2 SYDVKM. This CDR3 has 14 amino acids. The CDR3 sequence is CASSLTGLTLGYTF. The CDR3 coding sequence is TGTGCCAGCAGTTTGACAGGGCTGACTCTAGGCTACACCTTC.

This chain joins TRBV5-1 and TRBJ2-3; TRBD2 matches 11 bases. The V and J ends lost 2 bases and 0 bases, in that order; junction bases with no gene match: 2. This CDR3 has 16 residues. Germline-derived CDR1 and CDR2 are SGHRS and YFSETQ. The CDR3 DNA is TGCGCCAGCAGCTTCGCTAGCGGGGGGAGCACAGATACGCAGTATTTT. It specifies CASSFASGGSTDTQYF.

The chain combines TRBV28 with TRBJ2-7; 7 bases agree with TRBD1. The CDR3 length is 14 residues. The ends lost 4 bases at V and 5 bases at J; junction bases unmatched: 8. Per the germline V gene, CDR1 is MDHEN and CDR2 is SYDVKM. CDR3 DNA: TGTGCCAGCAGTTACGGGACAGCTCGGAACGAGCAGTACTTC. The encoded protein is CASSYGTARNEQYF.

The V call is TRBV4-1, the J call TRBJ1-2; D might be TRBD1 (5 bases). The V and J ends lost 4 bases and 3 bases respectively, with 15 bases between them. The CDR3 spans 15 residues. Germline CDR1 MGHRA, CDR2 YSYEKL. The CDR3 region is CASSLGGDRYYGYTF. The CDR3 DNA follows: TGCGCCAGCAGCCTGGGAGGGGATAGGTACTATGGCTACACCTTC.

CDR3 coding DNA: TGCAGCGTGGAGGGGAGGACAGGGGGAAACTACACCTTC. This sequence encodes CSVEGRTGGNYTF. The chain recombines TRBV29-1 with TRBJ1-2, with TRBD1 matching 10 bases. CDR3 length equals 13 residues. The V segment lost 6 bases and the J segment 10 bases; nucleotides outside the gene matches: 11. Germline CDR1 is SQVTM and CDR2 is ANQGSEA.

The gene calls are TRBV6-8 and TRBJ1-3; D is ambiguous. Between the trimmed V and J ends, which lost 2 bases and 0 bases, there was a span of 5 bases. Germline V lookup: CDR1 MNHGY, CDR2 SAAAGT. The CDR3 has 14 residues. This chain's CDR3 is CASSYRDSGNTIYF. The DNA for the CDR3 is TGTGCCAGCAGTTACCGGGACTCTGGAAACACCATATATTTT.

This rearrangement joins TRBV19 to TRBJ2-5; TRBD2 aligns across 10 bases. The junction had 7 bases not matched to a gene; V was cut back by 1 base and J by 5 bases. The CDR3 totals 16 residues. Germline lookup yields CDR1 LNHDA and CDR2 SQIVND (reference sequence). This CDR3 is CASSIARGAGGETQYF. CDR3 nucleotide sequence: TGTGCCAGTAGTATAGCTCGAGGAGCGGGGGGGGAGACCCAGTACTTC. The entire variable domain, with the rest obtained from reference TRBV19 and TRBJ2-5, is as follows: DGGITQSPKYLFRKEGQNVTLSCEQNLNHDAMYWYRQDPGQGLRLIYYSQIVNDFQKGDIAEGYSVSREKKESFPLTVTSAQKNPTAFYLCASSIARGAGGETQYFGPGTRLLVL.

This clone has only a few counts. The chain links TRBV28 to TRBJ1-4; TRBD1 aligns across 7 bases. V was pared by 5 bases and J by 3 bases, with 6 bases of the junction left unmatched. The CDR3 is made up of 15 amino acids. Germline V CDR1 and CDR2: MDHEN, SYDVKM. The CDR3 spells CASSTRQGANEKLFF. CDR3 sequence (DNA): TGTGCCAGCAGTACGCGACAGGGTGCTAATGAAAAACTGTTTTTT.